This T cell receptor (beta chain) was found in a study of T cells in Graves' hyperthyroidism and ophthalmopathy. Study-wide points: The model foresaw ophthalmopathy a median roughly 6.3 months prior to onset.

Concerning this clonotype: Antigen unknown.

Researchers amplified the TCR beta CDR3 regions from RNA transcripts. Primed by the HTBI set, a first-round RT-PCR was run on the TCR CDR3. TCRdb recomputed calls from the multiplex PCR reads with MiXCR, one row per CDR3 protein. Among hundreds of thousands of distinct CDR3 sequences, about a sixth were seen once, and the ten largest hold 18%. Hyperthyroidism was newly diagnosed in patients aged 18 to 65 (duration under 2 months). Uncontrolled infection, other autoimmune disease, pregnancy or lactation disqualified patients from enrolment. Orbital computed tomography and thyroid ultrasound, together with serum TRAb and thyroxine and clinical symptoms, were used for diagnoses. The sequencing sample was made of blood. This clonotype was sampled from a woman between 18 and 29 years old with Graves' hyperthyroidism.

The CDR3: CASSQPRQGPEKLFF. In DNA, the CDR3 is TGCGCCAGCAGCCAACCGAGACAGGGACCTGAAAAACTGTTTTTT. V usage is TRBV4-1 and J usage is TRBJ1-4; 7 bases line up with TRBD1. V gave up 2 bases and J gave up 7 bases; unmatched junction bases: 7. This CDR3 has 15 amino acids. Looked up from germline, CDR1 is MGHRA and CDR2 is YSYEKL.